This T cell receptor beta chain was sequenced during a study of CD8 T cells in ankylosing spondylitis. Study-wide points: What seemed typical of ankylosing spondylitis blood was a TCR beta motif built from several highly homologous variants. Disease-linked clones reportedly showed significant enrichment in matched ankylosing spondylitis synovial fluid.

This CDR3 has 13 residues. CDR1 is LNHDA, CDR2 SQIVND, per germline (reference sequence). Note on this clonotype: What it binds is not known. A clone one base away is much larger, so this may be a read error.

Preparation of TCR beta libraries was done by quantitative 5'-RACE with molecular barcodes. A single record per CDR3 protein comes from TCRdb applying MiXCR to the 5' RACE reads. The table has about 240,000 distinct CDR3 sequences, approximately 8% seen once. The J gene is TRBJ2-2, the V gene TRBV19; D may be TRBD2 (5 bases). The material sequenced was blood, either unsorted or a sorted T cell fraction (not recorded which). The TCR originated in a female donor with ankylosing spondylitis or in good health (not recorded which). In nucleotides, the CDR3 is TGTGCCAGTAGTATAGGTGGCACCGGGGAGCCGTTTTTT. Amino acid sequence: CASSIGGTGEPFF.